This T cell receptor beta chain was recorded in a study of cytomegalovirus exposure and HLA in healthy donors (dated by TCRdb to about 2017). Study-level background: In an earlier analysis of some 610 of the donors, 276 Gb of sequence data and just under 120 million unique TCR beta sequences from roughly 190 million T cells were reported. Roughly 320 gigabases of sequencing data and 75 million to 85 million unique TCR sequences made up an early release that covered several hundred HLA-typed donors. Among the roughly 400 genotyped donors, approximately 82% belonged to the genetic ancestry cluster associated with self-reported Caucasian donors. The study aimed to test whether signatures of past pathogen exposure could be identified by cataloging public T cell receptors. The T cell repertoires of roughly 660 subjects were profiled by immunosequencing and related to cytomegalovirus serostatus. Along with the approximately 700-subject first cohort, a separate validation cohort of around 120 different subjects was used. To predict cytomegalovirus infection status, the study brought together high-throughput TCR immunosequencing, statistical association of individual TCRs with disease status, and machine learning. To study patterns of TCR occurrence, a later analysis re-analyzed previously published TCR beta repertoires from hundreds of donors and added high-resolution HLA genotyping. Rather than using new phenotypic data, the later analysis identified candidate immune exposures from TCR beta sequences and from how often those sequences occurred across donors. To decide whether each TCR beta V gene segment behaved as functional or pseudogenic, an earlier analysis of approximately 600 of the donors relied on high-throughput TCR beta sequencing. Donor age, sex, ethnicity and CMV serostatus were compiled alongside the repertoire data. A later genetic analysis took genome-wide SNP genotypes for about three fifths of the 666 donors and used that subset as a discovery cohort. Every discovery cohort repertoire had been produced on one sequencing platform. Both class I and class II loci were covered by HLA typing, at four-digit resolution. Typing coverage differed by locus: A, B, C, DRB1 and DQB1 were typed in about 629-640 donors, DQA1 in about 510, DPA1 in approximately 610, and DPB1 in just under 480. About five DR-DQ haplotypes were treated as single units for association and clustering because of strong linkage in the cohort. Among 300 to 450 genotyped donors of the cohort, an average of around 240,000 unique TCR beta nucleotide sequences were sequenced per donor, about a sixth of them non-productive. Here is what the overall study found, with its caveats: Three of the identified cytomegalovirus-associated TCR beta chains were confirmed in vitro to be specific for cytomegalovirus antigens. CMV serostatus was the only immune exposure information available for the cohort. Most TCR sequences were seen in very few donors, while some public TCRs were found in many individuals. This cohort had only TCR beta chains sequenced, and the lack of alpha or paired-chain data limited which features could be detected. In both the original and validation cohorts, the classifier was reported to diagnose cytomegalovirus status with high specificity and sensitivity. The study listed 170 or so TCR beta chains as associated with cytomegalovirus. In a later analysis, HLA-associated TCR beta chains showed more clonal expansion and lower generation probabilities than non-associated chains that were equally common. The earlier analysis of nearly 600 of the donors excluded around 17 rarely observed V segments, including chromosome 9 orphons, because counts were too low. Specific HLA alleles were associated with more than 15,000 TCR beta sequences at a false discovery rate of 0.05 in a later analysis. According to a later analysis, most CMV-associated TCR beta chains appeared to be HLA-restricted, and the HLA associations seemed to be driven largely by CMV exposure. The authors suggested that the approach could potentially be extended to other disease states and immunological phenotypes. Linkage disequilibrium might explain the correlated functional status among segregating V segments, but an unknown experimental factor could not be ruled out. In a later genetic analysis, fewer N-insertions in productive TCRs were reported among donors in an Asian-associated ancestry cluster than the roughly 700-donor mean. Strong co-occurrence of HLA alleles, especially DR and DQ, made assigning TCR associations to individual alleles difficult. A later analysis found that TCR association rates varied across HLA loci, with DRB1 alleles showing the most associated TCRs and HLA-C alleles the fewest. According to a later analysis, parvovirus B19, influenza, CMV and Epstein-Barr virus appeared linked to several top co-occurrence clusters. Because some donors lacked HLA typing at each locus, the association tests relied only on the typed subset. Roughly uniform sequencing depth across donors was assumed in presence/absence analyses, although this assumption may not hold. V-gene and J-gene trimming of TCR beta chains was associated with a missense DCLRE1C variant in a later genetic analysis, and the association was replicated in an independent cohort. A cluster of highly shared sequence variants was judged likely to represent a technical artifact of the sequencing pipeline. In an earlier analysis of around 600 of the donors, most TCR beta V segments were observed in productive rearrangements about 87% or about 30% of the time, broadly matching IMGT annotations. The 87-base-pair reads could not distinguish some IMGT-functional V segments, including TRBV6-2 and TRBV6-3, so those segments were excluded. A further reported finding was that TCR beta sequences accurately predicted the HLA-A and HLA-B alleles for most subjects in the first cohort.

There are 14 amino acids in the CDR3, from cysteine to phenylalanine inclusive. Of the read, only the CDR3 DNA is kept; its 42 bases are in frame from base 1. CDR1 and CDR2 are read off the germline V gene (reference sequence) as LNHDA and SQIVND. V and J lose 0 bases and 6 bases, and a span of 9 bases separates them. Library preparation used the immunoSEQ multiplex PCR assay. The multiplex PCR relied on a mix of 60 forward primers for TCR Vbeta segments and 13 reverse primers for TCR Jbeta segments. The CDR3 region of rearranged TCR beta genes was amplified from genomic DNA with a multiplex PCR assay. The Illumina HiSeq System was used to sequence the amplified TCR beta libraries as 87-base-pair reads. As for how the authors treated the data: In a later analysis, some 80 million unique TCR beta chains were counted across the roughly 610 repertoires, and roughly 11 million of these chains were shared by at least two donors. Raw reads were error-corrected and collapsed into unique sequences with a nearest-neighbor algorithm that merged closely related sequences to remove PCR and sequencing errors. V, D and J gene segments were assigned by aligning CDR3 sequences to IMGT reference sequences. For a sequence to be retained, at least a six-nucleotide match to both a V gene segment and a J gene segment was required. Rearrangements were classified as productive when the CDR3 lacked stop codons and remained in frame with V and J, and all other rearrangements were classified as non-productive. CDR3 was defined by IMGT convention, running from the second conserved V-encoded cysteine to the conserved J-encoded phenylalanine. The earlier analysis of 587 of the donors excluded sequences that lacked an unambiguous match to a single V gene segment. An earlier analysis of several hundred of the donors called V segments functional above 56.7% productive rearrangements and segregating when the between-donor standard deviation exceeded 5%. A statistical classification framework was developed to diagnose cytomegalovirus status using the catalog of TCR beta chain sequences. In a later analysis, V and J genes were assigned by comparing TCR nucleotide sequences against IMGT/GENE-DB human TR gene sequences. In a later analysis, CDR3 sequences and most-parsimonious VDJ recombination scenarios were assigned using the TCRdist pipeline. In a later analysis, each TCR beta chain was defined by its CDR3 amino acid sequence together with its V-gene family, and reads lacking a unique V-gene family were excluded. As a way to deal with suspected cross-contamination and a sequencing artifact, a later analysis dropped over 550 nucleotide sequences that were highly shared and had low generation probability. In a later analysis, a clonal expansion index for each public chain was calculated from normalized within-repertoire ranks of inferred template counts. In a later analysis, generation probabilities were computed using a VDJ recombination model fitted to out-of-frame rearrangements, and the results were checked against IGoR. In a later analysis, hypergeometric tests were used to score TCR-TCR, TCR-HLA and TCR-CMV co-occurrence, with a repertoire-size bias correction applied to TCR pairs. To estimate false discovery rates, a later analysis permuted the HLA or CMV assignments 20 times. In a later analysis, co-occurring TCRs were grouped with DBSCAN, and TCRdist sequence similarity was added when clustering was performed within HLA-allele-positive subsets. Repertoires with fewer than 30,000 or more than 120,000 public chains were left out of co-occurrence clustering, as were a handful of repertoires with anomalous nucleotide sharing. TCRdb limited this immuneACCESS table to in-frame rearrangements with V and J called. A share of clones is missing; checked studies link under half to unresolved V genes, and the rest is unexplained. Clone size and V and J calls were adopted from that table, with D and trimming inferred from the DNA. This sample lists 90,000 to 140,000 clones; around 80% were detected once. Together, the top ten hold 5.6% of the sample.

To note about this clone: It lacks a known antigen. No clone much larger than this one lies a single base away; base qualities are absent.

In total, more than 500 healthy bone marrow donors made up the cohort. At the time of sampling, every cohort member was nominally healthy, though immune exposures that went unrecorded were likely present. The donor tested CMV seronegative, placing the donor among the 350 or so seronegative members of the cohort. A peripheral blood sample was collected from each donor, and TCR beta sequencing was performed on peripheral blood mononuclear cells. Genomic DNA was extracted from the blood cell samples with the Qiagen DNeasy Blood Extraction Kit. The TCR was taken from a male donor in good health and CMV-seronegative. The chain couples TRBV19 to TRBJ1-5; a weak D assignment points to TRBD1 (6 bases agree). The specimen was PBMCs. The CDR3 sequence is CASSIEGAVQPQHF. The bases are TGTGCCAGTAGTATAGAGGGGGCTGTTCAGCCCCAGCATTTT.